This T cell receptor beta chain was recovered during a study of T-cell reconstitution after alpha-beta-depleted transplantation in children. The TCRbeta library was prepared with unique molecular identifiers. TCRdb re-called the PCR reads with MiXCR, one entry per CDR3 protein. The table records over 70,000 distinct CDR3 sequences, roughly 7.7% of them present only once. This clonotype was seen a handful of times. This may be a read error: a much more frequent sequence differs by one nucleotide. Specimen: PBMCs from the stem cell graft donor, collected from the stem cell graft. This clonotype originated in a human donor who donated a stem cell graft to a child with congenital amegakaryocytic thrombocytopenia.

DNA for the CDR3: TGTGCCAGCTCACCACCGTTGGACAATGAGCACTTCTTC. It translates to CASSPPLDNEHFF. The chain is built from TRBV18 and TRBJ2-1; maybe TRBD1 (5 bases). Germline assignment: CDR1 KGHSH and CDR2 LQKENI. The CDR3 loop spans 13 amino acids.